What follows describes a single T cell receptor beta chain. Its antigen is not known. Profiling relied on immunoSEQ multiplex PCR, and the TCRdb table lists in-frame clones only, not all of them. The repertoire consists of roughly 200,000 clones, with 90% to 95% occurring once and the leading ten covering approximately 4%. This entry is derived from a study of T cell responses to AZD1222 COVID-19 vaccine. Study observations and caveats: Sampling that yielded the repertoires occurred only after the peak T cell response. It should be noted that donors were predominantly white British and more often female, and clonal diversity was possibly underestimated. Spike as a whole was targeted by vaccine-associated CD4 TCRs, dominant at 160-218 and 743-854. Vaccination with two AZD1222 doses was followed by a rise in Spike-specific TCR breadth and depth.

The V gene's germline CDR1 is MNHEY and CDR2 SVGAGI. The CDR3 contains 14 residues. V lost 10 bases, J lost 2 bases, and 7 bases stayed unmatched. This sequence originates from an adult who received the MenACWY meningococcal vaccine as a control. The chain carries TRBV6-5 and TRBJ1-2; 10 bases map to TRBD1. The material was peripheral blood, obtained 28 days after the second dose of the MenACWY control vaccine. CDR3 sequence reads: CATNAGQGNYGYTF. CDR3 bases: TGTGCCACTAACGCGGGACAGGGGAACTATGGCTACACCTTC.